This entry lists 4 T cell receptor beta chains sequenced from one sample in a study of breast tumors, draining lymph nodes, adjacent tissues. The lymph nodes were axillary draining lymph nodes from breast cancer patients. TCRdb analysed the multiplex PCR reads with MiXCR anew, one entry per CDR3 protein. The sample contains 200,000 to 250,000 distinct CDR3 sequences, less than 40% of which appear only once. What was sequenced was axillary lymph node tissue. These TCRs come from a female donor with breast cancer. Some clones in this sample may be carry-over from other donors' samples.

This clonotype was counted ten times or more. The DNA of the CDR3 is TGTGCCAGCAGCCATTACATTGGACAGGAAGGGAACACCTTC. As protein: CASSHYIGQEGNTF. The V and J genes are TRBV3-1 and TRBJ1-2; 7 bases line up with TRBD1. This CDR3 spans 14 amino acids. V lost 3 bases to trimming and J lost 12 bases; unmatched junction nucleotides: 13. Germline CDR1 LGHDT, CDR2 YNNKEL (reference sequence).

At least ten counts were recorded for this clonotype. The V and J genes are TRBV11-3 and TRBJ2-2, with 7 bases aligning to TRBD1. There are 15 residues in the CDR3. Germline CDR1 SGHNT, CDR2 YENEEA. V lost 7 bases, J lost 4 bases, and 9 bases stayed unmatched. This CDR3 is CASTPGGAGTGELFF. CDR3 DNA: TGTGCCAGCACCCCAGGGGGAGCAGGCACCGGGGAGCTGTTTTTT.

The gene calls are TRBV19 and TRBJ2-4; D tentatively reads TRBD1 or TRBD2 (5 bases each). Trimming removed 9 bases at V and 0 bases at J, with 15 bases between. Germline loops: CDR1 LNHDA, CDR2 SQIVND (reference sequence). The CDR3 is made up of 15 amino acids. The DNA for the CDR3 is TGTGCCAGCGAACGGGACGGACTAGCCAAAAACATTCAGTACTTC. Translation gives CASERDGLAKNIQYF.

The table lists this clonotype with a few counts. The rearrangement links TRBV18 to TRBJ1-5; maybe TRBD1 (6 bases). CDR1 is KGHSH, CDR2 LQKENI, per germline. Trimming shortened V by 3 bases and J by 4 bases, and 13 bases separated the two germline ends. This CDR3 spans 15 amino acids. CDR3 sequence reads: CASSPLGGGNQPQHF. Written as DNA, the CDR3 is TGTGCCAGCTCACCCTTGGGAGGGGGTAATCAGCCCCAGCATTTT.